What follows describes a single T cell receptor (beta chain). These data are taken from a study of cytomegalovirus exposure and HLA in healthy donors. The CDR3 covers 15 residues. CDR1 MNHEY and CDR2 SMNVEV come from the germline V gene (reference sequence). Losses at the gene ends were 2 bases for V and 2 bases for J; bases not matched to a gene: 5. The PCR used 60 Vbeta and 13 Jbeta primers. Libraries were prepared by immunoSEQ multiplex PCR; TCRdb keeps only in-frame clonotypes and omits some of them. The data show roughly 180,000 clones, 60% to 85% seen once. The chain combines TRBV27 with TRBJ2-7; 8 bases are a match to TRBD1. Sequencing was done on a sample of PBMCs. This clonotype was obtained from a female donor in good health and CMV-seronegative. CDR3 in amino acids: CASSLTQGATYEQYF. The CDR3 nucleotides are TGTGCCAGCAGTTTAACGCAGGGGGCTACCTACGAGCAGTACTTC.